This T cell receptor (beta chain) was retrieved from a study of blood T cell repertoires in COVID-19. A single count supports this clone. Produced via immunoSEQ multiplex PCR; TCRdb's table is partial and in-frame only. The sample has about 180,000 clones, under 90% seen once. The ends lost 2 bases at V and 4 bases at J; junction bases unmatched: 5. The germline V gene has CDR1 MNHNS and CDR2 SASEGT. This CDR3 comprises 15 residues. The chain links TRBV6-1 to TRBJ1-1, with 9 bases aligning to TRBD1. Source material: peripheral blood. This receptor was taken from a person between 65 and 80 years old with COVID-19, enrolled during active disease. The CDR3 region has the DNA TGTGCCAGCAGTGAACCAGGACAGGGGACCACTGAAGCTTTCTTT. It is translated as CASSEPGQGTTEAFF.